These 16 T cell receptor beta chains came from one sample sequenced in a study of T-cell memory formation after mild COVID-19. Via MiXCR, TCRdb re-called the 5' RACE reads, giving one row per CDR3 protein. The table has 250,000 to 400,000 distinct CDR3 sequences, approximately 15% seen once. Sequenced input: PBMCs or a T cell subset sorted from them (not recorded which). The receptor source for this set is a man younger than 35 who had mild COVID-19 (a few samples of this study predate the infection). Cell type and time point are not known.

This clonotype was found a few times. The chain employs TRBV7-8 and TRBJ2-7, with D possibly TRBD1 on 6 matching bases. The CDR3 runs to 15 residues. The V end lost 5 bases, the J end lost 2 bases, and 16 bases lay between the germline ends. Germline-derived CDR1 and CDR2 are SGHVS and FQNEAQ. CDR3 protein: CASSRDGQGPYEQYV. For the CDR3, the DNA is TGTGCCAGCAGCCGAGACGGGCAGGGGCCCTACGAGCAGTACGTC.

This clonotype was recorded a few times. The V and J genes are TRBV6-5 and TRBJ2-7, with 8 bases fitting TRBD1. V was clipped by 0 bases and J by 3 bases; unmatched bases: 4. The CDR3 has 15 amino acids. Germline V gene lookup returns CDR1 MNHEY and CDR2 SVGAGI. The DNA of the CDR3 is TGTGCCAGCAGTTACTCCGCGGGACAGGTCTACGAGCAGTACTTC. This encodes CASSYSAGQVYEQYF.

The V call is TRBV20-1, the J call TRBJ2-1; tentative D call: TRBD2 (6 bases). CDR3 length equals 16 residues. Looked up from germline, CDR1 is DFQATT and CDR2 is SNEGSKA (reference sequence). Trimming left V 4 bases short and J 0 bases short, with 16 bases between. The chain's CDR3 is CSAKGGSRGSYNEQFF. Written as DNA, the CDR3 is TGCAGTGCTAAAGGAGGGTCGCGCGGCTCCTACAATGAGCAGTTCTTC.

This clonotype has at least ten counts. J is TRBJ2-1 and V is TRBV7-2, with a weak D call TRBD2 (5 bases). CDR1 and CDR2 (germline): SGHTA, FQGNSA. V gave up 5 bases and J gave up 8 bases, with 13 bases separating them. This CDR3 is 13 amino acids long. CDR3 nucleotide sequence: TGTGCCAGCAGCCCATCTAGCATCCATGAGCAGTTCTTC. It specifies CASSPSSIHEQFF.

This clonotype was picked up many times. V gene TRBV20-1 combines with J gene TRBJ2-1; unclear D gene. Deletions cut 0 bases from V and 2 bases from J, with 8 bases between. This CDR3 has 14 amino acids. Germline CDR1 and CDR2: DFQATT and SNEGSKA (reference sequence). The CDR3 DNA is TGCAGTGCTAGAGATGGGCCTGCCTACAATGAGCAGTTCTTC. Its protein is CSARDGPAYNEQFF.

The chain couples TRBV7-2 to TRBJ2-3; no firm D call. CDR3 length equals 12 residues. V was clipped by 3 bases and J by 5 bases, with 6 bases between them. The germline gives CDR1 SGHTA, CDR2 FQGNSA. This chain's CDR3 is CASSLFVDTQYF. DNA for the CDR3: TGTGCCAGCAGCTTGTTCGTAGATACGCAGTATTTT.

The V and J genes are TRBV9 and TRBJ1-6; D ambiguous. The CDR3 loop spans 12 amino acids. V was clipped by 6 bases and J by 10 bases, with 11 bases between them. Germline values: CDR1 SGDLS, CDR2 YYNGEE. The CDR3 region is CASTLEGSPLHF. CDR3 nucleotide sequence: TGTGCCAGCACCTTGGAAGGGTCACCCCTCCACTTT.

The chain joins TRBV20-1 to TRBJ2-7, with unresolved D. The V end was cut by 1 base, the J end by 4 bases, with 14 bases between. This CDR3 has 14 residues. The V gene's germline CDR1 is DFQATT and CDR2 SNEGSKA (reference sequence). The CDR3 loop is CSARGGPPLYEQYV. In DNA, the CDR3 is TGCAGTGCTAGAGGGGGTCCCCCCCTATACGAGCAGTACGTC.

This clonotype turned up a few times. The chain has TRBV4-1 and TRBJ2-6; unclear D gene. The V end was cut by 1 base, the J end by 1 base, with 11 bases between. Germline V lookup: CDR1 MGHRA, CDR2 YSYEKL. This CDR3 region has 17 residues. The CDR3 region is CASSQARPRSGANVLTF. The CDR3 nucleotides are TGCGCCAGCAGCCAAGCCCGGCCCAGGTCTGGGGCCAACGTCCTGACTTTC.

The chain uses TRBV6-2 or TRBV6-3 and TRBJ2-5; D may correspond to TRBD1 or TRBD2 (5 bases each). The CDR3 has 15 amino acids. CDR1 and CDR2 (germline): MNHEY, SVGEGT. Trimming took 7 bases from V and 0 from J, leaving 15 bases between them. Here the CDR3 DNA reads TGTGCCAGCACCAACCTTTGGGGGTACCAAGAGACCCAGTACTTC. Translated: CASTNLWGYQETQYF.

The genes are TRBV10-3 and TRBJ1-2; TRBD1 matches 7 bases. V dropped 2 bases and J dropped 4; count of bases not matched to a gene: 4. This CDR3 region has 14 residues. Germline lookup yields CDR1 ENHRY and CDR2 SYGVKD. The CDR3 is CAISESRDSYGYTF. The CDR3 DNA is TGTGCCATCAGTGAGAGCAGGGACAGCTATGGCTACACCTTC.

The table lists this clonotype with a few counts. The chain uses TRBV29-1 and TRBJ1-2; D remains unclear. This CDR3 has 12 amino acids. V gave up 5 bases and J gave up 4 bases, with 11 bases separating them. CDR1 is SQVTM, CDR2 ANQGSEA, per germline. The CDR3 loop reads CSVRPSSYGYTF. The CDR3 DNA is TGCAGCGTTCGTCCCAGCAGCTATGGCTACACCTTC.

This clonotype was seen many times. The rearrangement uses TRBV6-2 or TRBV6-3 and TRBJ2-2, with unresolved D. V was pared by 7 bases and J by 0 bases, with 15 bases between. Looked up from germline, CDR1 is MNHEY and CDR2 is SVGEGT. The CDR3 spans 16 residues. CDR3 in DNA: TGTGCCAGCACAAACACGATGTCGTCGAACACCGGGGAGCTGTTTTTT. This encodes CASTNTMSSNTGELFF.

The chain links TRBV4-1 to TRBJ2-6; TRBD1 matches at 10 bases. V trimming: 5 bases; J trimming: 0 bases; junction bases outside the gene matches: 7. This CDR3 is 18 amino acids long. Germline values: CDR1 MGHRA, CDR2 YSYEKL. CDR3 sequence: CASSSRDRGISGANVLTF. CDR3 bases: TGCGCCAGCAGCTCTCGGGACAGGGGAATCTCTGGGGCCAACGTCCTGACTTTC.

V usage is TRBV11-2 and J usage is TRBJ1-2; D possibly corresponds to TRBD1 (5 bases). Germline values: CDR1 SGHAT, CDR2 FQNNGV. Trimming stripped 0 bases from V and 4 bases from J, with 18 bases between. The CDR3 length is 17 residues. DNA for the CDR3: TGTGCCAGCAGCTTAGACAGGGTATTAAGGTTAGGCTATGGCTACACCTTC. It translates to CASSLDRVLRLGYGYTF.

This clonotype was seen more than once but under ten times. This CDR3 is CASSSRLVGRLAGAADTQYF. In DNA, the CDR3 is TGTGCCAGCAGCTCCCGATTGGTGGGAAGACTAGCGGGCGCCGCGGATACGCAGTATTTT. The chain couples TRBV7-2 to TRBJ2-3, with 10 bases aligning to TRBD2. V shed 4 bases and J 6 bases; nucleotides not matched to a gene: 22. This CDR3 comprises 20 residues. The germline V gene has CDR1 SGHTA and CDR2 FQGNSA.